This T cell receptor beta chain originates from a study of T cell responses to AZD1222 COVID-19 vaccine. Study-wide points: Most donors were white British, females outnumbered males, and clonal diversity was possibly underestimated. None of the repertoires were sampled until the peak T cell response had passed. It was only a handful of AZD1222 recipients who were seropositive at baseline.

The CDR3 is 15 amino acids. Germline CDR1 LNHDA, CDR2 SQIVND (reference sequence). V was pared by 5 bases and J by 5 bases, with 9 bases of the junction left unmatched. Researchers grouped second doses given at about 4 or about 12 weeks into one pool. Comments on this clone: The antigen remains unidentified.

Some clones are missing from TCRdb's copy, which holds only in-frame ones; the method was immunoSEQ multiplex PCR. Among about 150,000 clones listed, 92% were seen once. The genes are TRBV19 and TRBJ1-5, with TRBD1 matching 7 bases. The input for sequencing was peripheral blood, taken 28 days after the second AZD1222 dose. The TCR sequence derives from an adult who received the AZD1222 COVID-19 vaccine. The CDR3 DNA reads TGTGCCAGTAGTGTCAACAGGGGAGGTTATCAGCCCCAGCATTTT. Protein product: CASSVNRGGYQPQHF.